These 25 T cell receptor beta chains were sequenced from one sample in a study of CD8 T cells in Susac syndrome. The RNA input was 0.5 to 1 ug, and it was reverse transcribed with random hexamers. In TCRdb, the immunoSEQ multiplex PCR reads were re-called with MiXCR into one record per CDR3 protein. The sample records 150,000 to 200,000 distinct CDR3 sequences, around 93% being singletons. The sample consisted of CD4+ T cells from PBMCs. These receptors were collected from a human donor in good health.

V gene TRBV20-1 combines with J gene TRBJ2-5; 8 bases match TRBD2. CDR1 and CDR2 from the germline V gene are DFQATT and SNEGSKA (reference sequence). This CDR3 comprises 13 residues. The J segment lost 3 bases and the V segment lost 5 bases, leaving 5 bases of the junction unmatched. CDR3 nucleotide sequence: TGCAGTGCTTTTGCGGGGGGCGAAGAGACCCAGTACTTC. It translates to CSAFAGGEETQYF.

This chain connects TRBV30 to TRBJ1-1; 7 bases match TRBD1. Germline assignment: CDR1 GTSNPN and CDR2 SVGIG (reference sequence). The CDR3 has 14 residues. J was trimmed by 0 bases and V by 5 bases; bases with no gene match: 6. CDR3 in amino acids: CAWFRQGMNTEAFF. The CDR3 nucleotides are TGTGCCTGGTTTAGACAGGGAATGAACACTGAAGCTTTCTTT.

This clonotype was observed a handful of times. J is TRBJ1-2 and V is TRBV2, with 7 bases matching TRBD1. The germline V gene encodes CDR1 SNHLY and CDR2 FYNNEI. The V and J ends lost 4 bases and 5 bases, in that order; junction bases with no gene match: 4. The CDR3 sequence is 13 residues long. This CDR3 reads CASSVGTAYGYTF. The CDR3 nucleotides are TGTGCCAGCAGTGTAGGGACAGCATATGGCTACACCTTC.

V gene TRBV7-9 combines with J gene TRBJ2-5, with TRBD1 matching 10 bases. Germline CDR1 and CDR2: SEHNR and FQNEAQ (reference sequence). Germline trimming cut 5 bases from V and 4 bases from J; bases unmatched to any gene: 7. The CDR3 has 15 amino acids. Here the CDR3 reads CASSTGQGLSETQYF. CDR3 bases: TGTGCCAGCAGCACGGGACAGGGGCTCTCAGAGACCCAGTACTTC.

The chain carries TRBV6-5 and TRBJ1-1; the D is unclear. The CDR3 length is 15 residues. The V end lost 6 bases, the J end lost 1 base, and 15 bases lay between the germline ends. The germline V gene has CDR1 MNHEY and CDR2 SVGAGI. The CDR3: CASSRESAWNTEAFF. The DNA of the CDR3 is TGTGCCAGCAGCCGAGAGTCAGCATGGAACACTGAAGCTTTCTTT.

This chain uses TRBV29-1 with TRBJ1-4; D is unclear. Trimming removed 7 bases from V and 8 bases from J, with 11 bases in between. The CDR3 is 11 residues long. Germline V gene sequence: CDR1 SQVTM, CDR2 ANQGSEA. The CDR3 DNA reads as TGCAGCGGAACCTATGGCGAAAAACTGTTTTTT. This encodes CSGTYGEKLFF.

CDR3 residues: CASSPSAGQETQYF. The CDR3 DNA is TGCGCCAGCAGCCCATCAGCGGGACAAGAGACCCAGTACTTC. This chain uses TRBV5-1 with TRBJ2-5; the match to TRBD2 covers 7 bases. Germline loops: CDR1 SGHRS, CDR2 YFSETQ. There are 14 residues in the CDR3. Germline trimming cut 4 bases from V and 2 bases from J; bases unmatched to any gene: 5.

V gene TRBV27 combines with J gene TRBJ2-3; TRBD1 matches at 7 bases. Trimming at V came to 5 bases and at J to 6 bases, leaving 20 bases not matched to a gene. Per the germline V gene, CDR1 is MNHEY and CDR2 is SMNVEV (reference sequence). There are 18 residues in the CDR3. CDR3 sequence (DNA): TGTGCCAGCAGTCCGCCTAGTGTGAGAGGGGGCAGTGGCGATACGCAGTATTTT. This translates into CASSPPSVRGGSGDTQYF.

The chain is built from TRBV4-1 and TRBJ2-1; maybe TRBD2 (7 bases). V dropped 6 bases and J dropped 10 bases, with 19 bases sitting between them. Germline values: CDR1 MGHRA, CDR2 YSYEKL. The CDR3 covers 14 residues. CDR3 in amino acids: CASRLHIGGREQFF. DNA for the CDR3: TGCGCCAGCAGACTCCACATCGGGGGGCGGGAGCAGTTCTTC.

The chain links TRBV18 to TRBJ2-7; 10 positions match TRBD1. Germline V gives CDR1 KGHSH, CDR2 LQKENI. The CDR3 consists of 14 residues. The junction had 10 bases not matched to a gene; V was cut back by 8 bases and J by 6 bases. The CDR3, as DNA: TGTGCCAGCCTCCCCGGGACAGGGGAGGGCGAGCAGTACTTC. Translation: CASLPGTGEGEQYF.

The V and J genes are TRBV13 and TRBJ1-4; D is undetermined. The V gene lost 7 bases and the J gene lost 6 bases, with 12 bases spanning the gap. Germline CDR1 and CDR2: PRHDT and FYEKMQ (reference sequence). The CDR3 is 13 residues long. Here the CDR3 DNA reads TGTGCCAGCAAGCGAGGTGCGGATGAAAAACTGTTTTTT. This translates into CASKRGADEKLFF.

The V and J genes are TRBV5-1 and TRBJ2-5; the D gene is possibly TRBD2 (5 bases). CDR1 SGHRS and CDR2 YFSETQ come from the germline V gene. Trimming left V 5 bases short and J 4 bases short, with 15 bases between. This CDR3 spans 14 amino acids. CDR3 in DNA: TGCGCCAGCAGTCCTGGCGGGCGCGGAGAGACCCAGTACTTC. Translating it yields CASSPGGRGETQYF.

V usage is TRBV15 and J usage is TRBJ2-5; D is perhaps TRBD1 (6 bases). With 3 bases removed from V and 2 bases from J, the gap between germline ends came to 10 bases. CDR1 is LNHNV and CDR2 is YYDKDF in the germline V gene (reference sequence). This CDR3 has 14 residues. This CDR3 is CATSRDRQQETQYF. DNA of the CDR3: TGTGCCACCAGCAGGGACAGACAACAAGAGACCCAGTACTTC.

This clonotype was recorded once. J is TRBJ2-3 and V is TRBV23-1; D gene ambiguous. TRBV23-1 is an ORF, with its function uncertain. The length of the CDR3 is 15 residues. The V end was cut by 0 bases, the J end by 3 bases, with 10 bases between. CDR3: CASSQSSALTDTQYF. DNA of the CDR3: TGCGCCAGCAGTCAATCGTCGGCCCTTACAGATACGCAGTATTTT.

This clonotype was detected once. This chain uses TRBV12-3 or TRBV12-4 with TRBJ2-5; perhaps TRBD1 as D (7 bases). Trimming pared 7 bases from V and 0 bases from J, leaving 15 bases between. This CDR3 region has 15 residues. The CDR3 here is CASTQGGLYQETQYF. The CDR3 nucleotides read TGTGCCAGCACCCAGGGGGGCCTGTACCAAGAGACCCAGTACTTC.

The gene calls are TRBV20-1 and TRBJ2-2, with D uncertain. The CDR3 sequence is 13 residues long. Germline V gene data show CDR1 as DFQATT and CDR2 as SNEGSKA (reference sequence). The V and J ends lost 4 bases and 1 base respectively, with 7 bases between them. CDR3 loop: CSANGLNTGELFF. Here the CDR3 DNA reads TGCAGTGCTAACGGCCTGAACACCGGGGAGCTGTTTTTT.

The gene calls are TRBV28 and TRBJ1-6; 9 bases line up with TRBD1. The trim removed 7 bases at V and 10 bases at J, leaving 11 bases unmatched. The length of the CDR3 is 15 residues. Germline V lookup: CDR1 MDHEN, CDR2 SYDVKM. CDR3 in DNA: TGTGCCAGCACCCCGAGGACAGGGGCAAAGTCACCCCTCCACTTT. Its translation is CASTPRTGAKSPLHF.

This clonotype was detected once. The chain has TRBV20-1 and TRBJ2-4, with 7 bases fitting TRBD2. This CDR3 is built from 14 residues. V was pared by 0 bases and J by 7 bases, with 6 bases of the junction left unmatched. The germline V gene encodes CDR1 DFQATT and CDR2 SNEGSKA (reference sequence). The CDR3 nucleotides read TGCAGTGCTAGAGATACGGGAGGTGGTAACATTCAGTACTTC. Its protein is CSARDTGGGNIQYF.

V is TRBV9 and J is TRBJ2-7; 7 bases line up with TRBD1. CDR1 is SGDLS and CDR2 is YYNGEE in the germline V gene. With V trimmed by 3 bases and J by 5 bases, 11 bases remained unmatched. The CDR3 is 15 amino acids. The CDR3 DNA sequence: TGTGCCAGCAGCGGAACGACAGGGTCAGGTGACGAGCAGTACTTC. This gives the protein CASSGTTGSGDEQYF.

This clonotype appeared once. CDR3 nucleotides: TGTGCCATCAGTGGGCAGGGGATCTCTGGAAACACCATATATTTT. Amino acid sequence: CAISGQGISGNTIYF. J is TRBJ1-3 and V is TRBV10-3; TRBD1 might be the D (6 bases). The CDR3 has 15 residues. V was pared by 4 bases and J by 0 bases, with 10 bases between. CDR1 is ENHRY and CDR2 is SYGVKD in the germline V gene.

The chain recombines TRBV7-8 with TRBJ1-2, with TRBD1 matching over 8 bases. Trimming took 6 bases from V and 8 from J; bases not matched to a gene: 8. Germline V gene sequence: CDR1 SGHVS, CDR2 FQNEAQ. CDR3 size: 13 residues. The CDR3 reads CASRLRTGLGYTF. CDR3 nucleotide sequence: TGTGCCAGCAGACTTAGGACAGGGCTCGGCTACACCTTC.

This chain connects TRBV5-4 to TRBJ2-7; the D is unclear. CDR1 and CDR2 (germline): SGHNT, YYREEE (reference sequence). The CDR3 runs to 12 residues. Trimming took off 3 bases at V and 2 bases at J, with 6 bases between the two ends. The CDR3 protein is CASSSYPYEQYF. The CDR3 DNA reads TGTGCCAGCAGCTCTTACCCCTACGAGCAGTACTTC.

The chain joins TRBV7-9 to TRBJ1-6; 9 bases line up with TRBD1. Per the germline V gene, CDR1 is SEHNR and CDR2 is FQNEAQ (reference sequence). The CDR3 sequence is 13 residues long. V trimming: 6 bases; J trimming: 12 bases; junction bases outside the gene matches: 6. The CDR3 DNA is TGTGCCAGCAGGGCCGGGACAGGGCTACCCCTCCACTTT. Translating gives CASRAGTGLPLHF.

This clonotype was seen only once. V usage is TRBV2 and J usage is TRBJ1-2; TRBD1 matches 10 bases. Trimming took 7 bases from V and 9 from J; bases not matched to a gene: 14. Germline V gene lookup returns CDR1 SNHLY and CDR2 FYNNEI. This CDR3 spans 15 amino acids. Written as DNA, the CDR3 is TGTGCCAGCATTCCTGACAGGGGGCGGCTAATAAGCTACACCTTC. Protein sequence: CASIPDRGRLISYTF.

This sequence joins TRBV21-1 and TRBJ1-1; TRBD1 was called by the table and not checked on the DNA. TRBV21-1 is an annotated pseudogene. This CDR3 region has 12 residues. The CDR3 DNA reads TGTGCCAGCAGCAAAGGGAGGGGGCCAGCTTTCTTT. Protein product: CASSKGRGPAFF.